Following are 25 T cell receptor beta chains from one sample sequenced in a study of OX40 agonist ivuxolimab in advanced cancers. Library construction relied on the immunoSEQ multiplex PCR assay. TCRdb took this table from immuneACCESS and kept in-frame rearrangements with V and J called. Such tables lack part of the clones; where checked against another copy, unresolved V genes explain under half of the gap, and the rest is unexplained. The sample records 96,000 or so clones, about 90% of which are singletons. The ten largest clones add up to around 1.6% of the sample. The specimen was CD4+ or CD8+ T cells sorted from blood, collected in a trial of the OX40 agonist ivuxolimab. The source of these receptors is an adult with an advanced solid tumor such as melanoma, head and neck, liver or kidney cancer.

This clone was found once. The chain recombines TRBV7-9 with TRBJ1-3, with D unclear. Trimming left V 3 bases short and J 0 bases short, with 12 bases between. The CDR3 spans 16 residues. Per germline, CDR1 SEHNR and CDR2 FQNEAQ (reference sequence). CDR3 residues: CASSFEKLFSGNTIYF. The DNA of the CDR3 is TGTGCCAGCAGCTTCGAGAAGCTTTTCTCTGGAAACACCATATATTTT.

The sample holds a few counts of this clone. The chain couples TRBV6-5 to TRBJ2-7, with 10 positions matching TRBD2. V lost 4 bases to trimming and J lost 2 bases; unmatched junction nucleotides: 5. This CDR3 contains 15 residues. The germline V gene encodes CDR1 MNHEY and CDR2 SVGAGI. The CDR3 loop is CASSWGTSAAYEQYF. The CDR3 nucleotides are TGTGCCAGCAGTTGGGGGACTAGCGCAGCCTACGAGCAGTACTTC.

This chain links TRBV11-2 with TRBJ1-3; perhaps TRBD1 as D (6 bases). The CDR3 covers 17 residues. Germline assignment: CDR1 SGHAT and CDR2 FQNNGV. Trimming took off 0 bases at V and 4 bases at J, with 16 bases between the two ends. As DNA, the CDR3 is TGTGCCAGCAGCTTAGATCCGGTAGGGGGTTTCGGAAACACCATATATTTT. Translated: CASSLDPVGGFGNTIYF. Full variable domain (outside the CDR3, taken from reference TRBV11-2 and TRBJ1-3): EAGVAQSPRYKIIEKRQSVAFWCNPISGHATLYWYQQILGQGPKLLIQFQNNGVVDDSQLPKDRFSAERLKGVDSTLKIQPAKLEDSAVYLCASSLDPVGGFGNTIYFGEGSWLTVV.

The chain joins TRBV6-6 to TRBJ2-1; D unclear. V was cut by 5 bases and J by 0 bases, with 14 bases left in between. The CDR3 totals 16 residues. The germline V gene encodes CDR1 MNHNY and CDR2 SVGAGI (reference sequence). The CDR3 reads CASSKLSLSSYNEQFF. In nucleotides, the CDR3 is TGTGCCAGCAGTAAGCTTTCCCTCAGCTCCTACAATGAGCAGTTCTTC.

The CDR3 DNA follows: TGTGCCAGCAGTGATCGGAGGGACACTGAAGCTTTCTTT. Encoded protein: CASSDRRDTEAFF. The chain combines TRBV2 with TRBJ1-1, with D hard to call. This CDR3 is built from 13 residues. With 3 bases removed from V and 3 bases from J, the gap between germline ends came to 8 bases. In germline, CDR1 is SNHLY, CDR2 FYNNEI. The full variable domain, its missing parts supplied by reference TRBV2 and TRBJ1-1, is EPEVTQTPSHQVTQMGQEVILRCVPISNHLYFYWYRQILGQKVEFLVSFYNNEISEKSEIFDDQFSVERPDGSNFTLKIRSTKLEDSAMYFCASSDRRDTEAFFGQGTRLTVV.

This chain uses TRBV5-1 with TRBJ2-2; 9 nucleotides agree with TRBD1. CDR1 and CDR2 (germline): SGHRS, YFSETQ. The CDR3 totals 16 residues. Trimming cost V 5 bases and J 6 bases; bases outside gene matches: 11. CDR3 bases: TGCGCCAGCAGGAACCCGGGACAGGGATGGTCCGGGGAGCTGTTTTTT. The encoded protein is CASRNPGQGWSGELFF. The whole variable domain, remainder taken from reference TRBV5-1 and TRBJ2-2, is KAGVTQTPRYLIKTRGQQVTLSCSPISGHRSVSWYQQTPGQGLQFLFEYFSETQRNKGNFPGRFSGRQFSNSRSEMNVSTLELGDSALYLCASRNPGQGWSGELFFGEGSRLTVL.

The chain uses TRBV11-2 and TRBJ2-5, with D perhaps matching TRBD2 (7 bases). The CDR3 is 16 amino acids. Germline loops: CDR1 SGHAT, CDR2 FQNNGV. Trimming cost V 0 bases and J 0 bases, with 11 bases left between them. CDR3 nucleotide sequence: TGTGCCAGCAGCTTAGATAGGGGGGGACACCAAGAGACCCAGTACTTC. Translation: CASSLDRGGHQETQYF. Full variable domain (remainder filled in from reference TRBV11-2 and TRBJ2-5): EAGVAQSPRYKIIEKRQSVAFWCNPISGHATLYWYQQILGQGPKLLIQFQNNGVVDDSQLPKDRFSAERLKGVDSTLKIQPAKLEDSAVYLCASSLDRGGHQETQYFGPGTRLLVL.

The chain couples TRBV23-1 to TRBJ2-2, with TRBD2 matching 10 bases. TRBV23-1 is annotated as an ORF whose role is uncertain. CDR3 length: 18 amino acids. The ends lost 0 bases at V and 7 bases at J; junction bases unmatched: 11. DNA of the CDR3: TGCGCCAGCAGTCAATCGGTGGTAGCGGGAGGCCGTATCGGGGAGCTGTTTTTT. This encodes CASSQSVVAGGRIGELFF.

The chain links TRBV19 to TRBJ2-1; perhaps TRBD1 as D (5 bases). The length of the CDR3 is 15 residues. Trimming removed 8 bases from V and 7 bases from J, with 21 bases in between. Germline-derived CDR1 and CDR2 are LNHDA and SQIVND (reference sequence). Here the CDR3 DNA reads TGTGCCAGTGGGATGGGCAGGGCGCCGAGGAATGAGCAGTTCTTC. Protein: CASGMGRAPRNEQFF.

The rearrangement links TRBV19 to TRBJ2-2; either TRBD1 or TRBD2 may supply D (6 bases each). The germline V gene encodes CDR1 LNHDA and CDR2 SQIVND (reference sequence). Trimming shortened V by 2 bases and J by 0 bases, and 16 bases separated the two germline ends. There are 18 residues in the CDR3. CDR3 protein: CASSISVVGGANTGELFF. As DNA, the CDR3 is TGTGCCAGTAGTATAAGTGTCGTGGGGGGCGCGAACACCGGGGAGCTGTTTTTT.

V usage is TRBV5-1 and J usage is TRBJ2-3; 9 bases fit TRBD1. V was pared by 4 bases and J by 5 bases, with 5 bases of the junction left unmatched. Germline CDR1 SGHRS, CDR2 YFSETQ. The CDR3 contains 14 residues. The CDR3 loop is CASSAGQGRDTQYF. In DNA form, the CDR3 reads TGCGCCAGCAGCGCCGGACAGGGGCGAGATACGCAGTATTTT. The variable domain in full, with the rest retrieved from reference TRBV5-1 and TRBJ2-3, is KAGVTQTPRYLIKTRGQQVTLSCSPISGHRSVSWYQQTPGQGLQFLFEYFSETQRNKGNFPGRFSGRQFSNSRSEMNVSTLELGDSALYLCASSAGQGRDTQYFGPGTRLTVL.

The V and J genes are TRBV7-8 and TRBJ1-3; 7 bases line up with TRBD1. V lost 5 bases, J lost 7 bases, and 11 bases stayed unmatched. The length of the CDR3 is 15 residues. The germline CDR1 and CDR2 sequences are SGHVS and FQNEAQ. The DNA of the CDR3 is TGTGCCAGCAGCCGGGGAGACAGGGCCAGGAACACCATATATTTT. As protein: CASSRGDRARNTIYF.

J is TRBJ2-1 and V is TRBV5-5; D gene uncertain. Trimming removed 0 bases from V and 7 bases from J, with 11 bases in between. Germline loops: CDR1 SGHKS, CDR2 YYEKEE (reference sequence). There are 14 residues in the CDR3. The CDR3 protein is CASSLARNRNEQFF. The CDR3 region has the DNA TGTGCCAGCAGCTTGGCTCGAAACCGGAATGAGCAGTTCTTC.

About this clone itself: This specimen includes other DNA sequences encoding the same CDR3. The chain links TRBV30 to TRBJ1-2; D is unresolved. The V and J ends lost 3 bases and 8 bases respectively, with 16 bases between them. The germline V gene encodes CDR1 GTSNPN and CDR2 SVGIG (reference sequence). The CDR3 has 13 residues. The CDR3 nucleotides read TGTGCCTGGAGCGTAGTAAACCCCTCGGGCTACACCTTC. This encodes CAWSVVNPSGYTF. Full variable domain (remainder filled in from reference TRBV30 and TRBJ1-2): SQTIHQWPATLVQPVGSPLSLECTVEGTSNPNLYWYRQAAGRGLQLLFYSVGIGQISSEVPQNLSASRPQDRQFILSSKKLLLSDSGFYLCAWSVVNPSGYTFGSGTRLTVV.

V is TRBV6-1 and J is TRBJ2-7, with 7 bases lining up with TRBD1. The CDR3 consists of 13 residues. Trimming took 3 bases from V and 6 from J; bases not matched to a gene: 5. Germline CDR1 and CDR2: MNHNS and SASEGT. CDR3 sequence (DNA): TGTGCCAGCAGTGATCCGAAGGGGGCCGAGCAGTACTTC. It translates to CASSDPKGAEQYF.

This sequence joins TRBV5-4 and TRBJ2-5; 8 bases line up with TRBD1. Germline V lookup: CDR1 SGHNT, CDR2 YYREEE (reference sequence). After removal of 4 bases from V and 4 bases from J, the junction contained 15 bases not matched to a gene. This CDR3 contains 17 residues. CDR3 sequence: CASSPRTGMGYGETQYF. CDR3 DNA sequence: TGTGCCAGCAGCCCAAGGACAGGGATGGGATATGGAGAGACCCAGTACTTC.

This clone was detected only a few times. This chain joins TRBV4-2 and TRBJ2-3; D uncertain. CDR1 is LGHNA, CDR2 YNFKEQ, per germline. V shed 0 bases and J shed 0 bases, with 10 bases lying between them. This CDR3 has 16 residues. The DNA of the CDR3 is TGTGCCAGCAGCCAAGATCTTTTGGGGAGCACAGATACGCAGTATTTT. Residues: CASSQDLLGSTDTQYF.

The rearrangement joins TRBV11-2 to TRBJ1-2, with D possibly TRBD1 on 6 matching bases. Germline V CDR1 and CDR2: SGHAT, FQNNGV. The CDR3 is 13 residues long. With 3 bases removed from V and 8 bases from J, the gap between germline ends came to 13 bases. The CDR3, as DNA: TGTGCCAGCAGCTTCAGGGGACCCGACGGCTACACCTTC. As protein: CASSFRGPDGYTF.

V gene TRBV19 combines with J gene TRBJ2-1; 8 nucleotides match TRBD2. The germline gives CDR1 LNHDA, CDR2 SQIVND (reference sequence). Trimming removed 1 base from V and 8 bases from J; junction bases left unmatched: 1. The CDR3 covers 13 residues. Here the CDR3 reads CASSIGAGDEQFF. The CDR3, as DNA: TGTGCCAGTAGTATAGGAGCGGGAGATGAGCAGTTCTTC.

CDR3 residues: CASATAKQGVGGYTF. CDR3 coding DNA: TGTGCCAGCGCGACCGCGAAACAGGGCGTTGGTGGCTACACCTTC. The chain is built from TRBV6-6 and TRBJ1-2, with a possible D match to TRBD1 (6 bases). In germline, CDR1 is MNHNY, CDR2 SVGAGI (reference sequence). Trimming stripped 8 bases from V and 7 bases from J, with 23 bases between. The CDR3 extends over 15 amino acids.

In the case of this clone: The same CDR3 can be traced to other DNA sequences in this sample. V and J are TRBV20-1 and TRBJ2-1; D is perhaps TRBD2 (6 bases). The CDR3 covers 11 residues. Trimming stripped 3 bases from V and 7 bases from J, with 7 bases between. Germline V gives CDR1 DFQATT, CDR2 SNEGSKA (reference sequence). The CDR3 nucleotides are TGCAGTGCTAGGGGGAGGAATGAGCAGTTCTTC. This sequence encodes CSARGRNEQFF.

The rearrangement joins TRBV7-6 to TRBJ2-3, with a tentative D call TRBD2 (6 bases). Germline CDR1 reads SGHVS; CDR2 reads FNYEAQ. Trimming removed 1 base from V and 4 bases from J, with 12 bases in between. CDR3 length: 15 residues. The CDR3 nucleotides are TGTGCCAGCAGCTTAGATCGGGAGTGGGCAGATACGCAGTATTTT. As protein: CASSLDREWADTQYF.

CDR3 region: CASRGGTPHEQYF. The CDR3 DNA sequence: TGTGCCAGCAGGGGCGGGACCCCCCACGAGCAGTACTTC. V and J are TRBV6-9 and TRBJ2-7; D perhaps matches TRBD2 (6 bases). The CDR3 has 13 amino acids. Germline CDR1 reads MNHGY; CDR2 reads SVAAGI. V was cut by 6 bases and J by 5 bases, with 14 bases left in between.

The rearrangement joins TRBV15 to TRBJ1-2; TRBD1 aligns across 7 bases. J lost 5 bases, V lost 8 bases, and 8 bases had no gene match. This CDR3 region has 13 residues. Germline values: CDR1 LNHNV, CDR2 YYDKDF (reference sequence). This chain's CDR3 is CATYRGRKYGYTF. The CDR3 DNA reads TGTGCCACCTACAGGGGACGAAAATATGGCTACACCTTC.

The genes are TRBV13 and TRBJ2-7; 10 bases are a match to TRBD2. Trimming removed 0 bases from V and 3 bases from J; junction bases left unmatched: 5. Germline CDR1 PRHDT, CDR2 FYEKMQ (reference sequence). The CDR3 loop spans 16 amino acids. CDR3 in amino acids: CASSLGGTSAHYEQYF. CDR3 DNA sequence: TGTGCCAGCAGCTTAGGCGGGACTAGCGCGCACTACGAGCAGTACTTC.